Below are 7 T cell receptor beta chains sequenced from a single sample in a study of identical twins. TCRdb reprocessed the 5' RACE reads with MiXCR, giving one entry per CDR3 protein. The repertoire includes fewer than 250,000 distinct CDR3 sequences, 6.5% to 8.5% of them detected once, and 1.9% sits in the top ten. The data were also submitted as part of a second study, on yellow fever vaccine responses in identical twins.

Source material: memory (CD45RO+) T cells sorted from blood. These TCRs come from a woman aged 18 to 35 in good health.

The chain uses TRBV20-1 and TRBJ1-4; TRBD1 aligns across 8 bases. CDR3 size: 15 residues. Trimming took 3 bases from V and 6 from J; bases not matched to a gene: 9. Germline lookup yields CDR1 DFQATT and CDR2 SNEGSKA (reference sequence). CDR3 bases: TGCAGTGCTAGGTTAAAGGGGACAGGCGATGAAAAACTGTTTTTT. Its translation is CSARLKGTGDEKLFF.

The V and J genes are TRBV20-1 and TRBJ2-5; D is perhaps TRBD1 (6 bases). Trimming left V 6 bases short and J 4 bases short, with 18 bases between. The CDR3 loop spans 14 amino acids. Germline V gene data show CDR1 as DFQATT and CDR2 as SNEGSKA (reference sequence). The CDR3 loop reads CSAKAVGAGETQYF. The CDR3 nucleotides are TGCAGTGCAAAGGCGGTGGGGGCGGGAGAGACCCAGTACTTC.

This clonotype was seen many times. CDR3 in DNA: TGTGCCAGCCAGACGCAGTCGAGCTCCTACAATGAGCAGTTCTTC. This gives the protein CASQTQSSSYNEQFF. The chain recombines TRBV2 with TRBJ2-1; D not certain. V was clipped by 8 bases and J by 0 bases, with 14 bases between them. The CDR3 has 15 amino acids. Germline V lookup: CDR1 SNHLY, CDR2 FYNNEI.

This clonotype came up many times. The chain has TRBV20-1 and TRBJ2-2, with TRBD2 matching 13 bases. The CDR3 totals 16 residues. Per germline, CDR1 DFQATT and CDR2 SNEGSKA (reference sequence). V was clipped by 6 bases and J by 8 bases; unmatched bases: 12. CDR3 amino acids: CSAPTSGRAEGGELFF. Here the CDR3 DNA reads TGCAGTGCACCTACTAGCGGGAGGGCCGAAGGTGGGGAGCTGTTTTTT.

The V and J genes are TRBV20-1 and TRBJ2-3, with D perhaps being TRBD1 or TRBD2 (5 bases each). CDR3 size: 14 residues. Germline values: CDR1 DFQATT, CDR2 SNEGSKA (reference sequence). Trimming left V 6 bases short and J 3 bases short, with 16 bases between. The CDR3 DNA reads as TGCAGTGCCCTCCGGGACCCGCCAACAGATACGCAGTATTTT. As protein: CSALRDPPTDTQYF.

This clonotype has ten or more counts. V gene TRBV9 combines with J gene TRBJ2-1; 9 bases are a match to TRBD2. V lost 3 bases and J lost 1; bases outside the gene matches: 2. CDR1 and CDR2 from the germline V gene are SGDLS and YYNGEE. The CDR3 runs to 15 residues. For the CDR3, the DNA is TGTGCCAGCAGCGCTAGCGGGACGTCCTACAATGAGCAGTTCTTC. This encodes CASSASGTSYNEQFF.

This clonotype was detected a few times. The J gene is TRBJ2-7, the V gene TRBV12-3 or TRBV12-4; D remains unclear. The germline V and J ends were trimmed by 2 bases and 4 bases, with 15 bases remaining between them. This CDR3 is built from 15 residues. The CDR3 DNA is TGTGCCAGCAGTTTACGGGTTTCTGCGACTTACGAGCAGTACTTC. Translation gives CASSLRVSATYEQYF.